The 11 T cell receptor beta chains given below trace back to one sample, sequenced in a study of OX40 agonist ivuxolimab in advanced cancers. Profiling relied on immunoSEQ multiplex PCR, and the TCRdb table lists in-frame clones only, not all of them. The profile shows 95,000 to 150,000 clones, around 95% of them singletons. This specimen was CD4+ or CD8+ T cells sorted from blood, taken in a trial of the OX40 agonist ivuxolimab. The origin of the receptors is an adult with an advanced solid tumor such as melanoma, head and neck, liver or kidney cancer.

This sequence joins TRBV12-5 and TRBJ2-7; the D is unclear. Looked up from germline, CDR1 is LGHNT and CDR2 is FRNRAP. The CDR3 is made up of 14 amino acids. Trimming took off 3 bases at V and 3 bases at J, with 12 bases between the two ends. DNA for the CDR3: TGTGCTAGTGGTTTTTTCCCCGTTCTCTACGAGCAGTACTTC. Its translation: CASGFFPVLYEQYF. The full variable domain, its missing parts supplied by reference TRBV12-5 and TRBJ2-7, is DARVTQTPRHKVTEMGQEVTMRCQPILGHNTVFWYRQTMMQGLELLAYFRNRAPLDDSGMPKDRFSAEMPDATLATLKIQPSEPRDSAVYFCASGFFPVLYEQYFGPGTRLTVT.

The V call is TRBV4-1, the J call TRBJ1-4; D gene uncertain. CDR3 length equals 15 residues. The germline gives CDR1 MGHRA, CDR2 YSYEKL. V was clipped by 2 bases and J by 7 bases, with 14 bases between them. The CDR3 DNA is TGCGCCAGCAGCCAAACGAAACCCTACGGTGAAAAACTGTTTTTT. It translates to CASSQTKPYGEKLFF.

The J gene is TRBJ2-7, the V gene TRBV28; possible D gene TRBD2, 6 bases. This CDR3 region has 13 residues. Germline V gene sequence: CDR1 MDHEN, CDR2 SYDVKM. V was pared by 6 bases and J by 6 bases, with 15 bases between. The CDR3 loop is CASSQTSDVEQYF. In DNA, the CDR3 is TGTGCCAGCAGCCAGACTAGTGATGTCGAGCAGTACTTC.

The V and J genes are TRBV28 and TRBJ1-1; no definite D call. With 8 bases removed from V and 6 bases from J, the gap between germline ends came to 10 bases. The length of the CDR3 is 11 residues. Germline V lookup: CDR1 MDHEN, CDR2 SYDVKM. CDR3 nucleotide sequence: TGTGCCAGCCTCACGGGTCCTGAAGCTTTCTTT. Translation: CASLTGPEAFF.

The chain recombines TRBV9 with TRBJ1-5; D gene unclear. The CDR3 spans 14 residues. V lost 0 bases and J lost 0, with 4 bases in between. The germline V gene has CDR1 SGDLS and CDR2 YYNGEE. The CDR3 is CASSVGPSNQPQHF. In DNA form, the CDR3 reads TGTGCCAGCAGCGTAGGTCCTAGCAATCAGCCCCAGCATTTT.

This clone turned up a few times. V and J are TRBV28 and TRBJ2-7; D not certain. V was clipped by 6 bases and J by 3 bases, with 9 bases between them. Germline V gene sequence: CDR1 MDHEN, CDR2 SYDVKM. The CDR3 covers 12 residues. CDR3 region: CASRSSDYEQYF. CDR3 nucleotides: TGTGCCAGCAGGAGTTCGGACTACGAGCAGTACTTC.

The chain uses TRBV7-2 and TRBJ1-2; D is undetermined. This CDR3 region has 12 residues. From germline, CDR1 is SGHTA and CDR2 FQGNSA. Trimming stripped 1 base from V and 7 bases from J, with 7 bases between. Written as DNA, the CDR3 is TGTGCCAGCAGCTTAGATTTTGGTGGCTACACCTTC. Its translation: CASSLDFGGYTF.

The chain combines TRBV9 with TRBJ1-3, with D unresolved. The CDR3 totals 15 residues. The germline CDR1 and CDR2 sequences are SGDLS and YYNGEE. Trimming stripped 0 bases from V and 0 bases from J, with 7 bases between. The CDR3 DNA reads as TGTGCCAGCAGCGTAGTGCCCCACTCTGGAAACACCATATATTTT. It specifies CASSVVPHSGNTIYF.

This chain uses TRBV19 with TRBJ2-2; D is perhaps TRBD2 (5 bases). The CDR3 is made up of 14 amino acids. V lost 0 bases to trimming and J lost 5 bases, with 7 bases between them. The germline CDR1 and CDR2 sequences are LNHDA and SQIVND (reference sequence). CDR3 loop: CASSIDLATGELFF. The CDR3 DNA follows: TGTGCCAGTAGTATAGATTTAGCGACCGGGGAGCTGTTTTTT.

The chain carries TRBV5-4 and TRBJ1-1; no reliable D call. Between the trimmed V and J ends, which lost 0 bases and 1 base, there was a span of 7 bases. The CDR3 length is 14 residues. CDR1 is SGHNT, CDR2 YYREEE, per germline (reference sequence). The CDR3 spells CASSLVHQNTEAFF. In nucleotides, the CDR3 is TGTGCCAGCAGCTTGGTACACCAGAACACTGAAGCTTTCTTT.

This CDR3 is CAVHSTGTANEKLFF. Here the CDR3 DNA reads TGTGCCGTCCACAGTACCGGGACCGCCAATGAAAAACTGTTTTTT. The rearrangement links TRBV28 to TRBJ1-4; perhaps TRBD1 as D (5 bases). This CDR3 is 15 amino acids long. Between the trimmed V and J ends, which lost 11 bases and 5 bases, there was a span of 21 bases. From germline, CDR1 is MDHEN and CDR2 SYDVKM.